One sample yielded the 27 T cell receptor beta chains listed below, sequenced in a study of molecular identifiers for immune sequencing clone quantification. TCRdb reanalysed the PCR reads using MiXCR and keeps one entry per CDR3 protein. The table shows over 85,000 distinct CDR3 sequences, with 21% occurring only once. The specimen was naive CD8+ T cells from blood, with Jurkat cell RNA spiked in. Documented subset: FACS-sorted CD8+CD4-CCR7+CD45RA+ naive T cells. These receptors were taken from a human donor in good health. Some libraries in this study had Jurkat cell RNA spiked in.

Ten or more counts support this clonotype. DNA of the CDR3: TGTGCCAGCAGTTACAATCCAGGGGATTCCGAGACCCAGTACTTC. It yields the protein CASSYNPGDSETQYF. This sequence joins TRBV6-5 and TRBJ2-5, with a possible D match to TRBD1 (6 bases). Germline assignment: CDR1 MNHEY and CDR2 SVGAGI. The CDR3 runs 15 residues. Trimming removed 2 bases from V and 5 bases from J, with 15 bases in between.

This clonotype occurred many times. The chain carries TRBV19 and TRBJ1-1; maybe TRBD1 (6 bases). With 4 bases removed from V and 2 bases from J, the gap between germline ends came to 8 bases. The length of the CDR3 is 13 residues. From germline, CDR1 is LNHDA and CDR2 SQIVND (reference sequence). The CDR3, as DNA: TGTGCCAGTAGTAGTGGGGGCAACACTGAAGCTTTCTTT. This sequence encodes CASSSGGNTEAFF.

Note on this clonotype: A read error may explain this, as a much larger clone is one base away. The CDR3 DNA is TGCAGTGCTAGTGATAAGCACGAGAGAATCACCGGGGAGCTGTTTTTT. Protein: CSASDKHERITGELFF. The rearrangement uses TRBV20-1 and TRBJ2-2; no clear D gene. Germline CDR1 reads DFQATT; CDR2 reads SNEGSKA (reference sequence). CDR3 length: 16 amino acids. V lost 3 bases to trimming and J lost 4 bases, with 18 bases between them.

Ten or more counts support this clonotype. The chain has TRBV9 and TRBJ1-1, with unresolved D. Germline lookup yields CDR1 SGDLS and CDR2 YYNGEE. The CDR3 length is 12 residues. Between the trimmed V and J ends, which lost 3 bases and 5 bases, there was a span of 8 bases. In DNA form, the CDR3 reads TGTGCCAGCAGCGCCTCGCGGACTGAAGCTTTCTTT. This translates into CASSASRTEAFF. The variable domain in full, completed from reference TRBV9 and TRBJ1-1, reads DSGVTQTPKHLITATGQRVTLRCSPRSGDLSVYWYQQSLDQGLQFLIQYYNGEERAKGNILERFSAQQFPDLHSELNLSSLELGDSALYFCASSASRTEAFFGQGTRLTVV.

This clonotype showed up many times. The J gene is TRBJ2-7, the V gene TRBV7-3; 8 bases match TRBD1. The CDR3 has 13 residues. The trim removed 4 bases at V and 4 bases at J, leaving 3 bases unmatched. Germline CDR1 SGHTA, CDR2 FQGTGA. CDR3 residues: CASSSDRGYEQYF. The CDR3 bases are TGTGCCAGCAGCTCCGACAGGGGTTACGAGCAGTACTTC. Looking up the rest from reference TRBV7-3 and TRBJ2-7 gives the full variable domain: GAGVSQTPSNKVTEKGKYVELRCDPISGHTALYWYRQSLGQGPEFLIYFQGTGAADDSGLPNDRFFAVRPEGSVSTLKIQRTERGDSAVYLCASSSDRGYEQYFGPGTRLTVT.

The table lists this clonotype with many counts. The chain has TRBV5-6 and TRBJ1-5; no definite D call. Germline V gives CDR1 SGHDT, CDR2 YYEEEE. Trimming left V 0 bases short and J 6 bases short, with 7 bases between. This CDR3 comprises 13 residues. The CDR3: CASSLALVQPQHF. In nucleotides, the CDR3 is TGTGCCAGCAGCTTGGCCTTGGTTCAGCCCCAGCATTTT.

The genes are TRBV29-1 and TRBJ2-7; D gene unclear. CDR1 and CDR2 from the germline V gene are SQVTM and ANQGSEA. V shed 4 bases and J shed 1 base, with 8 bases lying between them. The CDR3 consists of 12 residues. CDR3 in amino acids: CSVGRNSYEQYF. The CDR3 nucleotides read TGCAGCGTTGGCAGGAATTCCTACGAGCAGTACTTC.

The V call is TRBV7-2, the J call TRBJ1-1; D is perhaps TRBD1 (5 bases). V gave up 2 bases and J gave up 5 bases, with 18 bases separating them. This CDR3 is built from 16 residues. Germline V lookup: CDR1 SGHTA, CDR2 FQGNSA. CDR3 nucleotides: TGTGCCAGCAGCTTACCCGATGGGACGGCGGGGACTGAAGCTTTCTTT. Protein: CASSLPDGTAGTEAFF.

In this sample, this clonotype turned up many times. The CDR3 reads CASSWTDAYEQYF. The CDR3, as DNA: TGTGCCAGCAGTTGGACAGACGCCTACGAGCAGTACTTC. This chain joins TRBV6-2 or TRBV6-3 and TRBJ2-7; D is possibly TRBD1 (6 bases). Germline-derived CDR1 and CDR2 are MNHEY and SVGEGT. Trimming took 4 bases from V and 2 from J, leaving 9 bases between them. The CDR3 length is 13 residues.

At least ten counts were recorded for this clonotype. The chain couples TRBV7-6 to TRBJ2-3; 8 bases are a match to TRBD2. This CDR3 comprises 15 residues. The V gene end was trimmed by 7 bases and the J gene end by 5 bases; junction bases not matched to a gene: 11. From germline, CDR1 is SGHVS and CDR2 FNYEAQ. The CDR3: CASIRGRGAIDTQYF. The CDR3 DNA is TGTGCCAGCATCCGAGGGCGGGGGGCCATAGATACGCAGTATTTT. Complete variable domain (other parts from reference TRBV7-6 and TRBJ2-3): GAGVSQSPRYKVTKRGQDVALRCDPISGHVSLYWYRQALGQGPEFLTYFNYEAQQDKSGLPNDRFSAERPEGSISTLTIQRTEQRDSAMYRCASIRGRGAIDTQYFGPGTRLTVL.

This clonotype was seen ten or more times. The chain links TRBV5-1 to TRBJ1-2, with D perhaps TRBD1 (5 bases). CDR1 and CDR2 from the germline V gene are SGHRS and YFSETQ. V dropped 6 bases and J dropped 0 bases, with 18 bases sitting between them. The CDR3 has 16 residues. CDR3 DNA: TGCGCCAGCACCCCGGACGCCGGGGGTCCTAACTATGGCTACACCTTC. Its translation is CASTPDAGGPNYGYTF. Combining the CDR3 with reference TRBV5-1 and TRBJ1-2 gives the whole variable domain KAGVTQTPRYLIKTRGQQVTLSCSPISGHRSVSWYQQTPGQGLQFLFEYFSETQRNKGNFPGRFSGRQFSNSRSEMNVSTLELGDSALYLCASTPDAGGPNYGYTFGSGTRLTVV.

In its sample, this clonotype was seen many times. V is TRBV10-3 and J is TRBJ2-3; D gene uncertain. CDR3 size: 16 residues. Trimming removed 2 bases from V and 0 bases from J, with 12 bases in between. The V gene's germline CDR1 is ENHRY and CDR2 SYGVKD. The CDR3 spells CAISEAAFRSTDTQYF. The DNA for the CDR3 is TGTGCCATCAGTGAGGCGGCCTTTCGAAGCACAGATACGCAGTATTTT.

This clonotype was seen many times. The rearrangement joins TRBV30 to TRBJ1-1; no definite D call. V lost 0 bases and J 7 bases, leaving 6 bases between the germline ends. The CDR3 totals 11 residues. Germline values: CDR1 GTSNPN, CDR2 SVGIG (reference sequence). The CDR3 DNA reads TGTGCCTGGAGTGTAAATTATGAAGCTTTCTTT. The encoded protein is CAWSVNYEAFF.

This clonotype was found a few times. The chain links TRBV13 to TRBJ2-2, with 7 nucleotides matching TRBD1. Trimming took 4 bases from V and 3 from J; bases not matched to a gene: 14. In germline, CDR1 is PRHDT, CDR2 FYEKMQ (reference sequence). The CDR3 contains 18 residues. CDR3 nucleotides: TGTGCCAGCAGCTCCACGGGATACACAGGGGAACACACCGGGGAGCTGTTTTTT. Its protein product is CASSSTGYTGEHTGELFF. Supplemented by reference TRBV13 and TRBJ2-2, the full variable domain reads AAGVIQSPRHLIKEKRETATLKCYPIPRHDTVYWYQQGPGQDPQFLISFYEKMQSDKGSIPDRFSAQQFSDYHSELNMSSLELGDSALYFCASSSTGYTGEHTGELFFGEGSRLTVL.

The gene calls are TRBV3-1 and TRBJ1-6; no clear D gene. The CDR3 has 15 amino acids. Germline lookup yields CDR1 LGHDT and CDR2 YNNKEL (reference sequence). V was clipped by 0 bases and J by 13 bases, with 16 bases between them. CDR3 sequence: CASSQELSNSPPLHF. CDR3 coding DNA: TGTGCCAGCAGCCAAGAGTTATCCAACTCCCCGCCCCTCCACTTT.

V is TRBV30 and J is TRBJ2-3, with TRBD2 identical over 10 bases. The trim removed 3 bases at V and 3 bases at J, leaving 9 bases unmatched. This CDR3 region has 16 residues. CDR1 is GTSNPN and CDR2 is SVGIG in the germline V gene (reference sequence). CDR3 in amino acids: CAWSLGSSGSTDTQYF. The CDR3 region has the DNA TGTGCCTGGAGCCTAGGATCTAGCGGGAGTACAGATACGCAGTATTTT.

This clonotype was picked up a small number of times. The chain combines TRBV19 with TRBJ2-2; no firm D call. V was pared by 5 bases and J by 4 bases, with 14 bases between. The V gene's germline CDR1 is LNHDA and CDR2 SQIVND (reference sequence). CDR3 length equals 15 residues. The CDR3, as DNA: TGTGCCAGTAGTCCCGCCCTCGTTTTCACCGGGGAGCTGTTTTTT. Translating it yields CASSPALVFTGELFF.

This clonotype showed up just a few times. The chain employs TRBV13 and TRBJ2-5; D is unresolved. Trimming removed 3 bases at V and 3 bases at J, with 11 bases between. This CDR3 is built from 14 residues. Germline CDR1 PRHDT, CDR2 FYEKMQ (reference sequence). The DNA of the CDR3 is TGTGCCAGCAGCTTTTCAGTAGGCGAAGAGACCCAGTACTTC. Translated: CASSFSVGEETQYF.

This clonotype has at least ten counts. The rearrangement links TRBV7-2 to TRBJ2-7; 9 bases line up with TRBD2. The CDR3 length is 15 residues. Trimming took 6 bases from V and 2 from J; bases not matched to a gene: 8. CDR1 and CDR2 (germline): SGHTA, FQGNSA. CDR3 bases: TGTGCCAGCAGACCTGATTTAGCGGGGGCCTACGAGCAGTACTTC. It specifies CASRPDLAGAYEQYF. Full variable domain (rest looked up from reference TRBV7-2 and TRBJ2-7): GAGVSQSPSNKVTEKGKDVELRCDPISGHTALYWYRQSLGQGLEFLIYFQGNSAPDKSGLPSDRFSAERTGGSVSTLTIQRTQQEDSAVYLCASRPDLAGAYEQYFGPGTRLTVT.

Regarding this clonotype: With a much larger clone just one base away, this may be a read error. The chain uses TRBV11-2 and TRBJ1-1; TRBD1 matches 11 bases. The germline gives CDR1 SGHAT, CDR2 FQNNGV. This CDR3 region has 14 residues. In DNA form, the CDR3 reads TGTGCCAGCAGCCCCCGGACAGGGGGCACTGTAGCTTTCTTT. This translates into CASSPRTGGTVAFF.

This clonotype was observed a few times. This chain links TRBV19 with TRBJ2-3; the D gene is possibly TRBD2 (6 bases). Germline CDR1 and CDR2: LNHDA and SQIVND (reference sequence). Between the trimmed V and J ends, which lost 1 base and 2 bases, there was a span of 10 bases. CDR3 length equals 15 residues. CDR3 residues: CASSIGDSLTDTQYF. In DNA form, the CDR3 reads TGTGCCAGTAGTATAGGGGACTCGCTCACAGATACGCAGTATTTT.

This chain uses TRBV4-1 with TRBJ1-5; D is perhaps TRBD1 (6 bases). Germline-derived CDR1 and CDR2 are MGHRA and YSYEKL. The CDR3 contains 15 residues. Trimming cost V 3 bases and J 7 bases, with 16 bases left between them. The CDR3 DNA follows: TGCGCCAGCAGCCAGCTGGGAGGAGGGGGGCAGCCCCAGCATTTT. Encoded protein: CASSQLGGGGQPQHF.

With respect to this clonotype: This may arise from a read error, as a much more abundant clone is one base away. This chain uses TRBV5-6 with TRBJ1-1; D is unclear. The CDR3 contains 17 residues. Germline loops: CDR1 SGHDT, CDR2 YYEEEE. The CDR3 sequence: CASSLERWGQLNTEALF. CDR3 DNA: TGTGCCAGCAGCTTGGAGAGGTGGGGTCAACTGAACACTGAAGCTCTCTTT.

This clonotype was seen many times. The DNA for the CDR3 is TGTGCCAGCAGTTATCTAGAGAACACTGAAGCTTTCTTT. Its translation is CASSYLENTEAFF. The chain recombines TRBV6-2 or TRBV6-3 with TRBJ1-1; D gene uncertain. CDR3 length: 13 amino acids. Trimming pared 3 bases from V and 1 base from J, leaving 6 bases between. CDR1 is MNHEY, CDR2 SVGEGT, per germline.

This chain links TRBV27 with TRBJ2-7, with a possible D match to TRBD2 (5 bases). The CDR3 totals 13 residues. V lost 0 bases to trimming and J lost 3 bases, with 6 bases between them. CDR1 is MNHEY and CDR2 is SMNVEV in the germline V gene (reference sequence). CDR3 bases: TGTGCCAGCAGTTTATCACGGGACTACGAGCAGTACTTC. Translated: CASSLSRDYEQYF.

This clonotype came up a few times. Since the CDR3 does not end with the conserved phenylalanine or tryptophan, this likely comes from a read error. The J gene is TRBJ2-7, the V gene TRBV15; D may be TRBD1 or TRBD2 (5 bases each). The V gene lost 2 bases and the J gene lost 7 bases, with 12 bases spanning the gap. The CDR3 has 13 amino acids. CDR1 and CDR2 from the germline V gene are LNHNV and YYDKDF (reference sequence). In DNA, the CDR3 is TGTGCCACCAGCAGATCCGGGGCCCTTGAGCAGTACCTC. It translates to CATSRSGALEQYL.

This clonotype was found many times. V usage is TRBV7-9 and J usage is TRBJ2-2; TRBD1 agrees at 7 bases. The CDR3 has 17 amino acids. Germline lookup yields CDR1 SEHNR and CDR2 FQNEAQ (reference sequence). V lost 3 bases, J lost 0 bases, and 7 bases stayed unmatched. The CDR3 nucleotides read TGTGCCAGCAGCTTCACCCCCGGGACAGCGAACACCGGGGAGCTGTTTTTT. It specifies CASSFTPGTANTGELFF. Combining the CDR3 with reference TRBV7-9 and TRBJ2-2 gives the whole variable domain DTGVSQNPRHKITKRGQNVTFRCDPISEHNRLYWYRQTLGQGPEFLTYFQNEAQLEKSRLLSDRFSAERPKGSFSTLEIQRTEQGDSAMYLCASSFTPGTANTGELFFGEGSRLTVL.